This T cell receptor (beta chain) was retrieved from a study of shared clonotypes between healthy human individuals. Sequencing was performed with immunoSEQ multiplex PCR; in TCRdb, only in-frame clones are kept and a portion is missing. The sample lists more than 1.2 million clones; less than 99% were seen once. The CDR3 runs 15 residues. CDR1 and CDR2 from the germline V gene are SGHTA and FQGTGA. V trimming: 6 bases; J trimming: 0 bases; junction bases outside the gene matches: 4. The chain carries TRBV7-3 and TRBJ2-2; 7 bases are a match to TRBD1. This receptor was identified in a young man in good health. The material sequenced was naive CD4+ T cells sorted from blood. Subset indicated: CD45RA+ positively selected. CDR3 amino acids: CASSYRGPNTGELFF. In nucleotides, the CDR3 is TGTGCCAGCAGTTACAGGGGACCGAACACCGGGGAGCTGTTTTTT.